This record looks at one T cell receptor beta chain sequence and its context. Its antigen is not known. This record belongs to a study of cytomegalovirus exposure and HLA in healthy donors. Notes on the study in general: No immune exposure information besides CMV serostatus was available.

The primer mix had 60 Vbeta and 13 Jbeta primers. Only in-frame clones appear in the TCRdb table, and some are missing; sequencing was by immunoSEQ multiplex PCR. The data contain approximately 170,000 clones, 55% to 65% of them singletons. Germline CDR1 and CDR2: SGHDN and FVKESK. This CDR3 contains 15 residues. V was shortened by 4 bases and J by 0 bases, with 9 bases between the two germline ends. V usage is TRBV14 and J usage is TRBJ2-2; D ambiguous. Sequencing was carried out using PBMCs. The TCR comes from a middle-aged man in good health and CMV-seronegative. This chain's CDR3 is CASSPLTTNTGELFF. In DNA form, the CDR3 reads TGTGCCAGCAGCCCACTCACCACGAACACCGGGGAGCTGTTTTTT. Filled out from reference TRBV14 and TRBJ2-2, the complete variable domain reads EAGVTQFPSHSVIEKGQTVTLRCDPISGHDNLYWYRRVMGKEIKFLLHFVKESKQDESGMPNNRFLAERTGGTYSTLKVQPAELEDSGVYFCASSPLTTNTGELFFGEGSRLTVL.